Described below is a single T cell receptor beta chain sequence and its context. Its antigen target is currently unknown. Base quality data are lacking; no much larger clone is found one base away. The data originate from a study of blood T cell repertoires in COVID-19 (dated by TCRdb to the early 2020s). Turning to the overall study: The collaborator samples originated in the United States, Italy and Spain and spanned the acute and convalescent phases of COVID-19. The material from the prospective study consisted of cDNA or gDNA derived from T cells, B-cell-depleted T cells, or PBMCs. Deeply sampled blood TCRbeta repertoires from subjects exposed to, actively infected with, or recovered from COVID-19 were included in the dataset. A freely available public database, intended as a resource for researchers studying the immune response to SARS-CoV-2, is where the repertoires were released. The samples were drawn from the first 160 participants of the ongoing ImmuneRACE study and from over 950 subjects provided by 6 global collaborators. Nearly every sample came with metadata listing a de-identified subject ID, COVID-19 status, age in years and sex. Where available, HLA class I and class II types were taken from metadata supplied by the sample provider and were not determined by assay-based typing. Results the study describes overall, beyond this receptor: The quantity of clinical and demographic metadata differed by source and by participant and was supplied without curation.

TCRbeta CDR3 regions were amplified from genomic DNA using the immunoSEQ Assay, a bias-controlled multiplex PCR. The authors' analysis ran thus. Nucleated cell counts per sample were estimated from amplification of reference gene primers within the assay. To quantify the absolute abundance of each unique TCRbeta CDR3 rearrangement, sequence reads were collapsed and filtered. For each sample, productive Simpson clonality was calculated by taking the square root of Simpson's diversity index across productive rearrangements. TCRdb holds this immuneACCESS table with in-frame rearrangements only. Some clones are missing; in checked studies, unresolved V genes explain under half, and the rest has no known cause. V and J calls plus clone size are reproduced from that table; the DNA served to infer D and trimming. This sample lists some 200,000 clones; 85% to 90% were detected once. The leading ten clones occupy around 1.4% of the sample.

Reading from cysteine to phenylalanine, the CDR3 counts 13 amino acids. Solely the CDR3 DNA is kept, with 39 bases framed from the first base. V loses 0 bases, J loses 4 bases, and the germline ends lie 6 bases apart. Collaborating institutions collected whole blood in K2EDTA tubes following their own protocols. Collaborator samples were shipped for TCRbeta analysis as frozen whole blood, isolated PBMCs, or DNA extracted from either sample type. Sequencing was done on a sample of peripheral blood. The V gene is TRBV12-3 or TRBV12-4 and the J gene is TRBJ1-1; the D gene cannot be named for sure. The TCR sequence derives from a young man with active or convalescent COVID-19. CDR3 loop: CASSLARATEAFF. The nucleotide sequence is TGTGCCAGCAGTTTAGCGAGGGCCACTGAAGCTTTCTTT.